The clone carrying this TCR beta chain showed up just a few times. The data derive from a study of blood T cell repertoires in COVID-19. Clones were sequenced by immunoSEQ multiplex PCR, and TCRdb holds only the in-frame ones, with some missing. The sample has around 230,000 clones; roughly 87% are singletons. All enrollees were about 18 to 100 years old and from roughly 22 US areas. In germline, CDR1 is LNHDA, CDR2 SQIVND (reference sequence). The V and J ends lost 3 bases and 5 bases, in that order; junction bases with no gene match: 8. The CDR3 sequence is 15 residues long. The sample was PBMCs or T cells enriched from blood (not recorded which). The origin of this receptor is a man aged 18 to 30 with acute COVID-19. This chain joins TRBV19 and TRBJ1-1; TRBD1 matches at 8 bases. CDR3: CASSMTGAPGTEAFF. CDR3 DNA sequence: TGTGCCAGTAGTATGACAGGGGCGCCTGGGACTGAAGCTTTCTTT.